What follows are 2 T cell receptor beta chains derived from one specimen sequenced in a study of T cells in Graves' hyperthyroidism and ophthalmopathy (dated by TCRdb to the late 2010s). The library was made by multiplex PCR. The instrument was an Illumina HiSeq 2000. The TCR beta CDR3 regions were amplified from RNA transcripts. For the first round of RT-PCR on the TCR CDR3, the HTBI primer set was used together with the Qiagen OneStep RT-PCR kit. TCRdb reprocessed the public reads (quality trimming at Q25 with fastp, clone calling with MiXCR) and kept in-frame beta chains. Rows with a matching CDR3 protein are joined into one entry that keeps the most common DNA and genes. The sample contains 450,000 to 650,000 distinct CDR3 sequences, 14% of them found a single time. Roughly 7.1% of the sample goes to the ten largest clones. Sequenced sample: blood. These receptor sequences come from a woman younger than 30 with Graves' ophthalmopathy.

This clonotype was seen many times. The chain employs TRBV20-1 and TRBJ2-7; 9 nucleotides line up with TRBD1. The V segment lost 0 bases and the J segment 3 bases; nucleotides outside the gene matches: 18. The CDR3 length is 19 residues. Germline V gene sequence: CDR1 DFQATT, CDR2 SNEGSKA (reference sequence). The CDR3 is CSARDLTTGGRAGYYEQYF. The CDR3 DNA is TGCAGTGCTAGAGACCTAACCACAGGGGGCAGAGCGGGATACTACGAGCAGTACTTC.

On this clonotype itself: A much larger clonotype is one base distant, so this may be a read error. It is likely a read error, because the conserved phenylalanine at the end of the CDR3 is missing. The chain is built from TRBV7-2 and TRBJ2-6, with D perhaps matching TRBD1 (5 bases). This CDR3 region has 15 residues. The V and J ends lost 2 bases and 2 bases respectively, with 7 bases between them. Germline-derived CDR1 and CDR2 are SGHTA and FQGNSA. The CDR3 DNA reads as TGTGCCAGCAGCTTAACCAGGGCTGGGGCCAACGTCCTGACTTCC. Protein sequence: CASSLTRAGANVLTS.